This passage covers 28 T cell receptor beta chains from one sample sequenced in a study of CXCR3-negative and CXCR3-positive naive CD8 T cells. The study, taken as a whole, reports: Researchers report that CXCR3-positive naive cells carry more hydrophobic TRB CDR3s than CXCR3-negative naive cells.

UMI labels and 5' RACE were used to prepare the TRB cDNA libraries. Each CDR3 protein gets one entry in TCRdb, which reprocessed the 5' RACE reads and gives no DNA. The sample data list 100,000 to 150,000 distinct CDR3 sequences. No cognate antigen is known for these TCRs. The specimen sequenced was naive CXCR3+ CD8+ T cells from blood. Sample subset: CD45RO-CCR7+CD27+CD95- naive CD8+ T cells expressing CXCR3 (TNR3+). Source of these receptors: a human donor in good health. Some clones in this sample may be carry-over from other donors' samples.

V and J are TRBV29-1 and TRBJ1-2; TCRdb lists TRBD1, though no DNA is available to test this call. From germline, CDR1 is SQVTM and CDR2 ANQGSEA. The CDR3 totals 14 residues. The CDR3 reads CSVPTGTGPLGYTF.

This chain links TRBV7-3 with TRBJ2-7; without DNA, the TCRdb call of TRBD1 cannot be checked. This CDR3 has 16 amino acids. CDR1 and CDR2 from the germline V gene are SGHTA and FQGTGA. The CDR3 spells CASSPEGAPEDYEQYF.

This rearrangement joins TRBV6-5 to TRBJ2-1; TCRdb reports TRBD2, a call that lacks DNA to check it against. The CDR3 is 15 residues long. Per germline, CDR1 MNHEY and CDR2 SVGAGI. The CDR3 sequence is CASSSSGGDFNEQFF.

This chain links TRBV9 with TRBJ2-1; TCRdb's D call, TRBD2, is unchecked because there is no DNA. The CDR3 spans 11 residues. Germline values: CDR1 SGDLS, CDR2 YYNGEE. CDR3 loop: CASEAGGPQFF.

The chain is built from TRBV20-1 and TRBJ1-1. The CDR3 is 14 residues long. CDR1 and CDR2 from the germline V gene are DFQATT and SNEGSKA (reference sequence). The CDR3 spells CSAIDSDMGTEAFF.

The CDR3 protein is CASSLSSGVYSNQPQHF. This chain joins TRBV5-5 and TRBJ1-5; TCRdb's assignment of TRBD1 cannot be checked, as there is no DNA. The CDR3 covers 17 residues. Germline V lookup: CDR1 SGHKS, CDR2 YYEKEE (reference sequence).

The chain recombines TRBV7-9 with TRBJ2-5. This CDR3 has 14 amino acids. Looked up from germline, CDR1 is SEHNR and CDR2 is FQNEAQ (reference sequence). CDR3 protein: CASSRLQTEETQYF. Looking up the rest from reference TRBV7-9 and TRBJ2-5 gives the full variable domain: DTGVSQNPRHKITKRGQNVTFRCDPISEHNRLYWYRQTLGQGPEFLTYFQNEAQLEKSRLLSDRFSAERPKGSFSTLEIQRTEQGDSAMYLCASSRLQTEETQYFGPGTRLLVL.

The rearrangement uses TRBV9 and TRBJ2-7. The CDR3 runs 14 residues. Germline loops: CDR1 SGDLS, CDR2 YYNGEE. CDR3: CASSLDPYAYEQYF.

The chain couples TRBV28 to TRBJ2-2; the D gene TCRdb calls, TRBD2, cannot be checked with no DNA. CDR1 and CDR2 from the germline V gene are MDHEN and SYDVKM. This CDR3 contains 16 residues. The CDR3 sequence is CASSLKAGGLGGELFF.

The chain couples TRBV23-1 to TRBJ2-7; the TCRdb call, TRBD1, lacks DNA for checking. TRBV23-1 is known as an ORF, though its function is uncertain. The CDR3 is 15 residues long. CDR3 sequence: CASSQSTAGVSEQYF.

The chain joins TRBV7-6 to TRBJ1-1; no DNA is available, so the TRBD1 call from TCRdb remains unchecked. The CDR3 runs to 15 residues. The germline V gene encodes CDR1 SGHVS and CDR2 FNYEAQ. The CDR3 protein is CASSLGQGAVAEAFF.

The V gene is TRBV6-6, the J gene TRBJ2-4; TCRdb selects TRBD2, and the lack of DNA leaves this call unchecked. Germline-derived CDR1 and CDR2 are MNHNY and SVGAGI (reference sequence). This CDR3 spans 18 amino acids. The CDR3 sequence: CASSYSWEVGGEKNIQYF.

The chain links TRBV5-6 to TRBJ2-1. The CDR3 runs 14 residues. Germline values: CDR1 SGHDT, CDR2 YYEEEE. CDR3 residues: CASSLVGAYNEQFF.

The chain recombines TRBV25-1 with TRBJ2-5; TCRdb names TRBD1, which stays unverified in the absence of DNA. The CDR3 consists of 12 residues. CDR1 MGHDK and CDR2 SYGVNS come from the germline V gene. The CDR3 loop is CAGARTGGTQYF.

The V call is TRBV29-1, the J call TRBJ2-7. In germline, CDR1 is SQVTM, CDR2 ANQGSEA. The CDR3 has 11 amino acids. This chain's CDR3 is CSVPWGYEQYF.

V gene TRBV12-3 or TRBV12-4 combines with J gene TRBJ2-7; TCRdb's assignment of TRBD1 cannot be checked, as there is no DNA. The CDR3 is made up of 12 amino acids. The CDR3 reads CASSFTGSEQYF.

This chain connects TRBV4-3 to TRBJ2-7; the D gene TCRdb calls, TRBD1, cannot be checked with no DNA. This CDR3 has 14 residues. Germline V lookup: CDR1 LGHNA, CDR2 YSLEER. This CDR3 reads CASSPGTGSHEQYF.

This chain connects TRBV20-1 to TRBJ2-7; no DNA is available, so the TRBD2 call from TCRdb remains unchecked. The CDR3 is 14 residues long. Germline-derived CDR1 and CDR2 are DFQATT and SNEGSKA (reference sequence). This chain's CDR3 is CSALLRDVSYEQYF.

The V and J genes are TRBV5-1 and TRBJ2-2; TCRdb proposes TRBD2, but this gene call is untestable without DNA. Germline V gene sequence: CDR1 SGHRS, CDR2 YFSETQ. CDR3 length: 17 amino acids. The CDR3 reads CASSLVAGGPTPGELFF.

CDR3 residues: CASSLGPDTQYF. The rearrangement links TRBV7-2 to TRBJ2-3. Germline values: CDR1 SGHTA, CDR2 FQGNSA. CDR3 size: 12 residues.

V is TRBV15 and J is TRBJ2-1; the D call of TRBD1 rests on TCRdb alone, since no DNA is present to check it. CDR3 length equals 18 residues. From germline, CDR1 is LNHNV and CDR2 YYDKDF (reference sequence). The CDR3 is CATSGGPFLFCSYNEQFF.

Here the CDR3 reads CASSLATGPETQYF. V and J are TRBV7-8 and TRBJ2-5; the TCRdb D gene call, TRBD1, has no DNA to confirm it. The length of the CDR3 is 14 residues. CDR1 SGHVS and CDR2 FQNEAQ come from the germline V gene.

V gene TRBV20-1 combines with J gene TRBJ2-5; TCRdb selects TRBD1, and the lack of DNA leaves this call unchecked. The CDR3 consists of 12 residues. Germline V CDR1 and CDR2: DFQATT, SNEGSKA (reference sequence). The CDR3 sequence is CSGKLAGETQYF.

V is TRBV7-9 and J is TRBJ2-7. The CDR3 consists of 12 residues. The germline V gene has CDR1 SEHNR and CDR2 FQNEAQ (reference sequence). The CDR3 is CASSLNPNEQYF.

The CDR3: CASSPGGGQRETQYF. This rearrangement joins TRBV7-3 to TRBJ2-5; TCRdb lists TRBD1, though no DNA is available to test this call. CDR1 is SGHTA and CDR2 is FQGTGA in the germline V gene. The CDR3 sequence is 15 residues long.

This rearrangement joins TRBV29-1 to TRBJ1-1; there is no DNA to check the TCRdb D call of TRBD1. Germline-derived CDR1 and CDR2 are SQVTM and ANQGSEA. The CDR3 has 15 residues. The CDR3 here is CSLRGTGDMNTEAFF.

The V gene is TRBV9, the J gene TRBJ1-3. The CDR3 loop spans 14 amino acids. Germline V gene sequence: CDR1 SGDLS, CDR2 YYNGEE. CDR3 amino acids: CASSLSSAWNTIYF.

This chain joins TRBV6-5 and TRBJ2-5; the TRBD1 assignment by TCRdb is unverifiable without DNA. CDR1 is MNHEY and CDR2 is SVGAGI in the germline V gene. CDR3 length: 14 amino acids. The CDR3 sequence: CASSLDRLEETQYF.